This is a list of T cell receptor beta chains from one sample in a study of Ad26.COV2.S vaccination and SARS-CoV-2 variants. Assay: immunoSEQ multiplex PCR; the TCRdb copy retains only in-frame clones and omits some. The table records hundreds of thousands of clones, 75% to 90% of them present only once. The sample here was peripheral blood, taken in a trial of Ad26.COV2.S vaccine versus placebo. The receptor source for this set is a person aged 18 to 65 who received the Ad26.COV2.S COVID-19 vaccine or a placebo. Both conserved end residues are part of each CDR3. The D gene is left open where the match is weak. Size values are once, few and many counts, or a class for expanded clones, and some rows have none.

once NA TRBJ2-3 TRBV24-1 TGTGCCACCAGTGATTTGTGGGGGCATACGCAGTATTTT CATSDLWGHTQYF
NA NA TRBJ2-3 TRBV4-2 TGTGCCAGCAGCCCGGGGTCGGGCGAGCCCGCAGATACGCAGTATTTT CASSPGSGEPADTQYF
few NA TRBJ1-1 TRBV4-1 TGCGCCAGCAGCCAGCGGCACCAGAACACTGAAGCTTTCTTT CASSQRHQNTEAFF
NA NA TRBJ2-5 TRBV7-3 TGTGCCAGCAGCTCCACCCGGGACTCGACGTACCAAGAGACCCAGTACTTC CASSSTRDSTYQETQYF
NA NA TRBJ1-1 TRBV19 TGTGCCAGTAGTATTAGGTGGAACACTGAAGCTTTCTTT CASSIRWNTEAFF
NA NA TRBJ1-1 TRBV28 TGTGCCAGCAGTTTAGGGGGGCGACCTTTCTTT CASSLGGRPFF
NA NA TRBJ2-1 TRBV18 TGTGCCAGCTCACCACCGAGGCGGGGTACCCTTTACAATGAGCAGTTCTTC CASSPPRRGTLYNEQFF
many NA TRBJ2-7 TRBV29-1 TGCAGCGTGGGGACAGCGGGGACTACCTACGAGCAGTACTTC CSVGTAGTTYEQYF
NA TRBD1 TRBJ2-3 TRBV19 TGTGCCAGTAGAAGTACCGGGACAGAAAACACAGATACGCAGTATTTT CASRSTGTENTDTQYF
NA NA TRBJ2-7 TRBV7-2 TGTGCCAGCAGCTCGGCCTACGAGCAGTACTTC CASSSAYEQYF
NA NA TRBJ1-4 TRBV7-9 TGTGCCAGCAGCTTCGATGCTGGACAGTCAGAAAAACTGTTTTTT CASSFDAGQSEKLFF